The T cell receptor (beta chain) described here comes from a study of cytomegalovirus exposure and HLA in healthy donors. Study-wide results and caveats: Cytomegalovirus association was listed for 150 to 200 TCR beta chains. Serostatus for CMV was the only available immune exposure information. Later analysis associated a missense DCLRE1C variant with TCR beta V- and J-gene trimming.

Germline CDR1 and CDR2: KGHSH and LQKENI. This CDR3 has 13 amino acids. The V gene lost 5 bases and the J gene lost 4 bases, with 9 bases spanning the gap. Worth noting for this clone: Antigen unknown.

The PCR made use of 60 Vbeta and 13 Jbeta primers. Profiled with immunoSEQ multiplex PCR; TCRdb holds only in-frame clones, not every one. The specimen's table records fewer than 200,000 clones. This TCR came from a man aged 30 to 39 in good health and CMV-seronegative. Material: PBMCs. This sequence joins TRBV18 and TRBJ1-5; D might be TRBD1 (6 bases). The DNA for the CDR3 is TGTGCCAGCTCAGGGACACCGAATCAGCCCCAGCATTTT. Its translation: CASSGTPNQPQHF.